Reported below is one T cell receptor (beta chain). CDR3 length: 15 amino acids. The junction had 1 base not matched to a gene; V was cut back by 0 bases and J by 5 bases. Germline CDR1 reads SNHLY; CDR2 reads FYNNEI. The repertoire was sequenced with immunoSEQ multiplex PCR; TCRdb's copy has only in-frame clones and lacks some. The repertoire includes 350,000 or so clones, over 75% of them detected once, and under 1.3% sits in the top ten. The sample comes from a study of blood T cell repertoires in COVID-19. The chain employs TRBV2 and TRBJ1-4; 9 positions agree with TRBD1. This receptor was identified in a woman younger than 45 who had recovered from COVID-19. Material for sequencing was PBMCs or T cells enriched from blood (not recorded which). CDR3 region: CASSEAGTGNEKLFF. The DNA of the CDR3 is TGTGCCAGCAGTGAAGCAGGGACAGGGAATGAAAAACTGTTTTTT.